This T cell receptor (beta chain) is from a study of T cell repertoires in cytomegalovirus infection. For the study at large: CMV infection and matching HLA type were both indicated by public TCR beta signatures.

Points from the study as a whole: There were carriers of CMV plus the relevant HLA, and cumulative public TCR beta family frequency identified them.

TCRdb re-derived calls from the reads in MiXCR, one entry per CDR3 protein. Here the sample spans about 470,000 distinct CDR3 sequences, roughly 42% being singletons. In this sample, this clonotype turned up a few times. Its antigen is as yet unknown. Sequencing used cultured PBMCs, obtained from culture after CMV antigen stimulation. The receptor was derived from a human donor in good health (CMV status not recorded). Some clones in this sample may be carry-over from other donors' samples.

CDR3 in amino acids: CASRALDEETQYF. The CDR3 DNA is TGTGCCAGCAGAGCCCTGGACGAGGAGACCCAGTACTTC. V gene TRBV12-3 or TRBV12-4 combines with J gene TRBJ2-5; D gene ambiguous. This CDR3 has 13 amino acids. Trimming removed 6 bases at V and 5 bases at J, with 13 bases between.